This is a list of T cell receptor beta chains from one sample in a study of blood T cell repertoires in COVID-19. TCRdb keeps only in-frame clones here, not all; method: immunoSEQ multiplex PCR. The sample carries around 310,000 clones, 80% to 90% recorded once. Sequencing was performed on PBMCs or T cells enriched from blood (not recorded which). Source of these receptors: a young man who had recovered from COVID-19. Each CDR3 is given with its conserved first and last residue. Fields, in order: J gene, CDR3 length, V gene, CDR3 protein.

TRBJ1-3 | 16 | TRBV23-1 | CASSQSSSGCGNTIYF
TRBJ1-2 | 12 | TRBV9 | CASSGQGRGYTF
TRBJ1-6 | 18 | TRBV19 | CASSKNRQGSSYNSPLHF
TRBJ2-3 | 12 | TRBV2 | CASSATTDTQYF
TRBJ2-2 | 15 | TRBV4-2 | CASSHGQGRTGELFF
TRBJ1-2 | 12 | TRBV12-3/TRBV12-4 | CASSMGQLGYTF
TRBJ1-6 | 15 | TRBV6-5 | CASSYGTANNSPLHF
TRBJ1-2 | 14 | TRBV28 | CASSYSTANYGYTF
TRBJ1-4 | 15 | TRBV6-5 | CASSLRTGVSEKLFF
TRBJ1-6 | 13 | TRBV28 | CAGQTGINSPLHF
TRBJ1-4 | 16 | TRBV4-1 | CASSQVDMQGGEKLFF
TRBJ2-7 | 13 | TRBV7-2 | CASSLFAEYEQYF
TRBJ1-5 | 18 | TRBV7-4 | CASSLMREDARVNQPQHF
TRBJ2-1 | 18 | TRBV7-9 | CASSPGTSGGPINNEQFF
TRBJ1-1 | 15 | TRBV6-4 | CASKPEGGLNTEAFF
TRBJ2-1 | 15 | TRBV11-2 | CASSFIAGKYNEQFF
TRBJ1-3 | 14 | TRBV28 | CASSLRIRADTIYF
TRBJ2-7 | 14 | TRBV24-1 | CATSDPDRVHEQYF
TRBJ1-6 | 12 | TRBV12-3/TRBV12-4 | CASSLDRNPLHF
TRBJ1-2 | 16 | TRBV6-5 | CASSYSTGGANYGYTF
TRBJ1-5 | 15 | TRBV7-9 | CASSRGTGPNQPQHF
TRBJ1-2 | 16 | TRBV5-4 | CASSPPGGRGSYGYTF
TRBJ2-3 | 14 | TRBV15 | CATTRGLGTDTQYF
TRBJ2-7 | 13 | TRBV30 | CAWRLAGSYEQYF
TRBJ2-3 | 17 | TRBV4-1 | CASSQSTSGGSTDTQYF
TRBJ1-4 | 15 | TRBV5-1 | CASSSQGQGNEKLFF
TRBJ1-6 | 14 | TRBV20-1 | CSASRGGGNSPLHF
TRBJ2-1 | 15 | TRBV7-3 | CASSQTSGGASEQFF
TRBJ2-3 | 16 | TRBV6-4 | CASSAGLAGGPDTQYF
TRBJ1-6 | 15 | TRBV7-9 | CASSSNRANNSPLHF
TRBJ2-2 | 16 | TRBV28 | CAILRAGGPVTGELFF
TRBJ2-1 | 15 | TRBV20-1 | CSASWRAKLYNEQFF
TRBJ2-1 | 15 | TRBV7-9 | CASSRLSGLANEQFF
TRBJ2-2 | 15 | TRBV6-5 | CASSFSGANTGELFF
TRBJ2-7 | 14 | TRBV28 | CASYGQGLSYEQYF
TRBJ2-3 | 14 | TRBV5-1 | CASRTVFGTDTQYF